This T cell receptor (beta chain) was sequenced in a study of radiotherapy plus CTLA-4 blockade in lung cancer. Profiling relied on immunoSEQ multiplex PCR, and the TCRdb table lists in-frame clones only, not all of them. The data contain 65,000 to 85,000 clones, 70% to 85% of them singletons. Germline V gives CDR1 MDHEN, CDR2 SYDVKM. The V end was cut by 6 bases, the J end by 7 bases, with 15 bases between. This CDR3 comprises 13 residues. Focal radiation plus CTLA-4 blockade with ipilimumab was administered to patients who had chemo-refractory metastatic non-small-cell lung cancer. Note on this clone: Antigen specificity is unknown.

Study findings and constraints: Reported findings show early blood T cell clone dynamics, with interferon-beta, best predicted response. Some TCR clones had been derived from tumors. These clones expanded in peripheral blood after radiotherapy plus ipilimumab.

The receptor was isolated from a human donor with non-small cell lung cancer whose response to radiotherapy plus ipilimumab could not be evaluated. V usage is TRBV28 and J usage is TRBJ1-2; D perhaps matches TRBD1 (6 bases). This sample comprised peripheral blood, obtained from a patient treated with radiotherapy plus ipilimumab. CDR3 sequence (DNA): TGTGCCAGCAGCCCGTCGACAGGACGTGGCTACACCTTC. Translated, it gives CASSPSTGRGYTF.